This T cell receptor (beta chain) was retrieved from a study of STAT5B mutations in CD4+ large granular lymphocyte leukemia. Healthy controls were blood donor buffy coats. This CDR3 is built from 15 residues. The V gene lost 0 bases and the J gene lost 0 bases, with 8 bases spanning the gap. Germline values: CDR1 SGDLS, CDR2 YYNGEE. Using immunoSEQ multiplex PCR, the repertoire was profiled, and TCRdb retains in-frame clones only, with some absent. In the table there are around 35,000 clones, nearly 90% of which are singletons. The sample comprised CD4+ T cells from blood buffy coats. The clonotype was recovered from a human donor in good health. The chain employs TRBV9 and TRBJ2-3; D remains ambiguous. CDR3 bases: TGTGCCAGCAGCGTAGTTCCACTAAGCACAGATACGCAGTATTTT. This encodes CASSVVPLSTDTQYF. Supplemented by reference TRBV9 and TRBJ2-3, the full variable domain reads DSGVTQTPKHLITATGQRVTLRCSPRSGDLSVYWYQQSLDQGLQFLIQYYNGEERAKGNILERFSAQQFPDLHSELNLSSLELGDSALYFCASSVVPLSTDTQYFGPGTRLTVL.